These 30 T cell receptor beta chains originate from one sample sequenced in a study of graft-versus-host responses after intestinal transplantation. No antigen is known for these receptors. The assay was immunoSEQ multiplex PCR, and TCRdb's table has in-frame clones only and misses some. Here the sample spans 70,000 to 95,000 clones, about 93% being singletons. The sequenced sample was unstimulated CD8+ T cells sorted from spleen or lymph node cells, obtained before transplant. Every receptor here comes from a human donor who was the organ donor for an intestinal transplant.

This rearrangement joins TRBV7-8 to TRBJ2-5, with 9 nucleotides matching TRBD1. TRBJ2-7 explains the end of the DNA better; the J call may be wrong. CDR1 is SGHVS and CDR2 is FQNEAQ in the germline V gene. The CDR3 loop spans 14 amino acids. The CDR3 region is CASSTGTGSYEQYF. The CDR3 region has the DNA TGTGCCAGCAGCACCGGGACAGGGTCCTACGAGCAGTACTTC.

Only one count was recorded for this clone. V gene TRBV30 combines with J gene TRBJ2-2, with a weak D call TRBD1 (6 bases). The germline gives CDR1 GTSNPN, CDR2 SVGIG (reference sequence). This CDR3 is 14 amino acids long. Trimming stripped 2 bases from V and 6 bases from J, with 13 bases between. The CDR3 sequence is CAWSTGLGSGELFF. The CDR3 nucleotides read TGTGCCTGGAGTACAGGGCTAGGATCCGGGGAGCTGTTTTTT.

The genes are TRBV28 and TRBJ1-2; D not certain. Per the germline V gene, CDR1 is MDHEN and CDR2 is SYDVKM. V lost 6 bases and J lost 8, with 16 bases in between. There are 13 residues in the CDR3. CDR3 nucleotides: TGTGCCAGCAGCCCTACGTGGGCCCTAGGCTACACCTTC. Translated, it gives CASSPTWALGYTF.

The V gene is TRBV7-9, the J gene TRBJ1-1, with D unresolved. Trimming shortened V by 2 bases and J by 4 bases, and 8 bases separated the two germline ends. This CDR3 has 13 residues. The germline CDR1 and CDR2 sequences are SEHNR and FQNEAQ (reference sequence). The CDR3 protein is CASSLISGTEAFF. CDR3 DNA sequence: TGTGCCAGCAGCTTAATAAGCGGCACTGAAGCTTTCTTT.

The rearrangement links TRBV18 to TRBJ2-7; D perhaps matches TRBD2 (5 bases). CDR1 and CDR2 (germline): KGHSH, LQKENI. The V end lost 5 bases, the J end lost 4 bases, and 12 bases lay between the germline ends. The CDR3 has 13 residues. The CDR3 sequence is CASSFGLFYEQYF. The CDR3 bases are TGTGCCAGCTCATTTGGACTGTTTTACGAGCAGTACTTC.

The chain has TRBV29-1 and TRBJ2-7; TRBD2 agrees at 8 bases. The CDR3 runs to 12 residues. Germline CDR1 is SQVTM and CDR2 is ANQGSEA. This chain's CDR3 is CSGGTSGYEQYF. CDR3 bases: TGCAGTGGGGGTACTAGCGGATACGAGCAGTACTTC.

The chain couples TRBV7-3 to TRBJ2-7; 7 bases fit TRBD2. The J segment lost 6 bases and the V segment lost 5 bases, leaving 4 bases of the junction unmatched. The germline CDR1 and CDR2 sequences are SGHTA and FQGTGA. The length of the CDR3 is 12 residues. The DNA of the CDR3 is TGTGCCAGCAGCGAATCGGGGGGCGAGCAGTACTTC. Translated: CASSESGGEQYF.

The chain uses TRBV5-1 and TRBJ1-1; D is unclear. Trimming took off 5 bases at V and 1 base at J, with 18 bases between the two ends. CDR1 is SGHRS and CDR2 is YFSETQ in the germline V gene. This CDR3 is built from 16 residues. DNA for the CDR3: TGCGCCAGCAGGCCGACCTGGGTGGGGAGGAACACTGAAGCTTTCTTT. It codes for CASRPTWVGRNTEAFF. Based on the CDR3 plus reference TRBV5-1 and TRBJ1-1, the full variable domain is KAGVTQTPRYLIKTRGQQVTLSCSPISGHRSVSWYQQTPGQGLQFLFEYFSETQRNKGNFPGRFSGRQFSNSRSEMNVSTLELGDSALYLCASRPTWVGRNTEAFFGQGTRLTVV.

V and J are TRBV10-3 and TRBJ2-1, with 8 bases lining up with TRBD2. CDR1 and CDR2 (germline): ENHRY, SYGVKD. J gave up 2 bases and V 6 bases, and 3 bases lay outside the gene matches. The length of the CDR3 is 14 residues. CDR3 protein: CAIRGAGAYNEQFF. The CDR3 nucleotides are TGTGCCATCAGGGGAGCGGGGGCCTACAATGAGCAGTTCTTC.

The genes are TRBV28 and TRBJ2-2, with D uncertain. V gave up 1 base and J gave up 7 bases, with 4 bases separating them. CDR1 and CDR2 (germline): MDHEN, SYDVKM. The CDR3 consists of 12 residues. The CDR3, as DNA: TGTGCCAGCAGTTTATACGGCGGGGAGCTGTTTTTT. Encoded protein: CASSLYGGELFF.

The rearrangement links TRBV5-6 to TRBJ2-1, with D tentatively TRBD1 (6 bases). V was pared by 1 base and J by 4 bases, with 12 bases between. The CDR3 runs to 15 residues. Germline CDR1 reads SGHDT; CDR2 reads YYEEEE. Here the CDR3 DNA reads TGTGCCAGCAGCTTGAGGAGGACAGCTTACAATGAGCAGTTCTTC. This codes for CASSLRRTAYNEQFF. The full variable domain, in which reference TRBV5-6 and TRBJ2-1 provide the parts outside the CDR3, is DAGVTQSPTHLIKTRGQQVTLRCSPKSGHDTVSWYQQALGQGPQFIFQYYEEEERQRGNFPDRFSGHQFPNYSSELNVNALLLGDSALYLCASSLRRTAYNEQFFGPGTRLTVL.

The chain couples TRBV6-5 to TRBJ1-1; D perhaps matches TRBD1 (6 bases). This CDR3 has 14 amino acids. V was trimmed by 0 bases and J by 4 bases, leaving 9 bases between them. Germline assignment: CDR1 MNHEY and CDR2 SVGAGI. The DNA for the CDR3 is TGTGCCAGCAGTTACTCGAGAGGGGGCACTGAAGCTTTCTTT. This sequence encodes CASSYSRGGTEAFF.

Regarding this clone: This specimen includes other DNA sequences encoding the same CDR3. The V call is TRBV7-9, the J call TRBJ1-1; tentative D call: TRBD1 (5 bases). Trimming took off 5 bases at V and 5 bases at J, with 9 bases between the two ends. Per the germline V gene, CDR1 is SEHNR and CDR2 is FQNEAQ (reference sequence). The CDR3 has 12 residues. The CDR3 spells CASSQGGTEAFF. CDR3 bases: TGTGCCAGCAGCCAGGGTGGGACTGAAGCTTTCTTT. The whole variable domain, remainder taken from reference TRBV7-9 and TRBJ1-1, is DTGVSQNPRHKITKRGQNVTFRCDPISEHNRLYWYRQTLGQGPEFLTYFQNEAQLEKSRLLSDRFSAERPKGSFSTLEIQRTEQGDSAMYLCASSQGGTEAFFGQGTRLTVV.

Concerning this clone: The sample holds other DNA sequences that translate to the same CDR3. The rearrangement uses TRBV19 and TRBJ1-1; D perhaps matches TRBD1 (5 bases). The germline V and J ends were trimmed by 9 bases and 4 bases, with 12 bases remaining between them. CDR1 LNHDA and CDR2 SQIVND come from the germline V gene (reference sequence). The CDR3 is made up of 12 amino acids. CDR3 in DNA: TGTGCCAGCACGCAGGGTGGCACTGAAGCTTTCTTT. Protein sequence: CASTQGGTEAFF.

As for this clone: At one of its ends the junction is not consistent with the germline gene, which may arise from a read error. CDR3 nucleotides: TGTGCTAGCAGCTTGGACAGCCTTACAGATACGCAGTATTTT. Protein: CASSLDSLTDTQYF. V gene TRBV7-7 combines with J gene TRBJ2-3, with D possibly being TRBD1 (6 bases). The CDR3 is made up of 14 amino acids. Germline V lookup: CDR1 SSHAT, CDR2 FNYEAQ (reference sequence).

The table lists this clone with a few counts. The chain uses TRBV27 and TRBJ2-3, with 9 bases identical to TRBD2. The ends lost 2 bases at V and 1 base at J; junction bases unmatched: 4. The germline gives CDR1 MNHEY, CDR2 SMNVEV (reference sequence). The CDR3 covers 16 residues. CDR3 amino acids: CASSLTAGGRTDTQYF. DNA for the CDR3: TGTGCCAGCAGTTTAACAGCGGGGGGCCGCACAGATACGCAGTATTTT.

This chain links TRBV7-8 with TRBJ2-7, with 8 nucleotides matching TRBD2. V lost 1 base and J lost 0; bases outside the gene matches: 8. CDR3 length: 17 residues. CDR1 SGHVS and CDR2 FQNEAQ come from the germline V gene. The CDR3 is CASSLGRVAGSSYEQYF. CDR3 nucleotide sequence: TGTGCCAGCAGCTTAGGTAGAGTAGCGGGAAGCTCCTACGAGCAGTACTTC.

This clone was counted a single time. This CDR3 reads CASSQSPDTLSGNTIYF. CDR3 DNA: TGTGCCAGCAGCCAATCACCTGACACCCTCTCTGGAAACACCATATATTTT. The chain uses TRBV9 and TRBJ1-3; unclear D gene. V gave up 4 bases and J gave up 0 bases, with 17 bases separating them. Per germline, CDR1 SGDLS and CDR2 YYNGEE. The CDR3 extends over 17 amino acids.

This sequence joins TRBV27 and TRBJ1-3; D is perhaps TRBD1 (5 bases). The V gene lost 3 bases and the J gene lost 4 bases, with 7 bases spanning the gap. The CDR3 is made up of 13 amino acids. Germline CDR1 and CDR2: MNHEY and SMNVEV (reference sequence). The CDR3 DNA reads TGTGCCAGCAGTTTGGGGCTCGGAAACACCATATATTTT. Residues: CASSLGLGNTIYF.

The chain uses TRBV5-6 and TRBJ2-7; 9 positions agree with TRBD2. The J segment lost 2 bases and the V segment lost 4 bases, leaving 4 bases of the junction unmatched. CDR3 length equals 14 residues. The germline CDR1 and CDR2 sequences are SGHDT and YYEEEE. The CDR3 nucleotides read TGTGCCAGCAGCATGGGACTAGCAACCTACGAGCAGTACTTC. This sequence encodes CASSMGLATYEQYF.

The chain couples TRBV5-4 to TRBJ2-2; D is possibly TRBD1 (5 bases). Trimming shortened V by 1 base and J by 4 bases, and 14 bases separated the two germline ends. The CDR3 length is 16 residues. Germline assignment: CDR1 SGHNT and CDR2 YYREEE (reference sequence). The CDR3 DNA is TGTGCCAGCAGCTTGAAAAGGGGTCGTGGCACCGGGGAGCTGTTTTTT. This gives the protein CASSLKRGRGTGELFF.

The CDR3 protein is CASRIQGGYEQYF. The CDR3 coding sequence is TGTGCCAGCAGAATACAGGGCGGGTACGAGCAGTACTTC. The gene calls are TRBV27 and TRBJ2-5; a possible D gene is TRBD1 (6 bases). Near its end, the DNA agrees better with TRBJ2-7, so the J call may be wrong. Per the germline V gene, CDR1 is MNHEY and CDR2 is SMNVEV (reference sequence). The CDR3 covers 13 residues.

The chain carries TRBV9 and TRBJ1-1; 7 positions agree with TRBD1. The V gene's germline CDR1 is SGDLS and CDR2 YYNGEE. The CDR3 extends over 17 amino acids. Trimming took 3 bases from V and 3 from J; bases not matched to a gene: 14. CDR3 sequence reads: CASSGKKTGLADTEAFF. The CDR3 coding sequence is TGTGCCAGCAGCGGAAAAAAGACAGGGCTGGCGGACACTGAAGCTTTCTTT.

J is TRBJ2-2 and V is TRBV2; D is perhaps TRBD1 (5 bases). CDR1 and CDR2 (germline): SNHLY, FYNNEI. The V and J ends lost 7 bases and 4 bases respectively, with 7 bases between them. This CDR3 has 12 residues. The CDR3 DNA is TGTGCCAGCAAGGGGTTCACCGGGGAGCTGTTTTTT. Its translation: CASKGFTGELFF.

The rearrangement joins TRBV30 to TRBJ2-2; D ambiguous. The CDR3 consists of 13 residues. CDR1 is GTSNPN and CDR2 is SVGIG in the germline V gene (reference sequence). Deletions cut 5 bases from V and 6 bases from J, with 13 bases between. In DNA form, the CDR3 reads TGTGCCTGGGGGCCCCTCCTTTCCGGGGAGCTGTTTTTT. It translates to CAWGPLLSGELFF.

CDR3 in DNA: TGCGCCAGCAGCTTCAGTGGCTCCTACGAGCAGTACTTC. The encoded protein is CASSFSGSYEQYF. This chain links TRBV5-1 with TRBJ2-7, with D uncertain. The CDR3 sequence is 13 residues long. Germline CDR1 is SGHRS and CDR2 is YFSETQ. V was pared by 2 bases and J by 0 bases, with 6 bases between.

The rearrangement joins TRBV27 to TRBJ2-7, with 7 bases that match TRBD2. Trimming at V came to 2 bases and at J to 4 bases, leaving 5 bases not matched to a gene. The CDR3 loop spans 14 amino acids. CDR1 and CDR2 (germline): MNHEY, SMNVEV (reference sequence). Here the CDR3 DNA reads TGTGCCAGCAGTTTAGGCGGGAGTATGTACGAGCAGTACTTC. Protein sequence: CASSLGGSMYEQYF.

The rearrangement links TRBV2 to TRBJ1-1; 7 positions agree with TRBD1. This CDR3 is built from 18 residues. Trimming cost V 2 bases and J 3 bases; bases outside gene matches: 15. The V gene's germline CDR1 is SNHLY and CDR2 FYNNEI. This chain's CDR3 is CASSEHWDRIPIDTEAFF. The CDR3 DNA sequence: TGTGCCAGCAGTGAACATTGGGACAGAATCCCTATAGACACTGAAGCTTTCTTT. The complete variable domain, with remaining parts taken from reference TRBV2 and TRBJ1-1, reads EPEVTQTPSHQVTQMGQEVILRCVPISNHLYFYWYRQILGQKVEFLVSFYNNEISEKSEIFDDQFSVERPDGSNFTLKIRSTKLEDSAMYFCASSEHWDRIPIDTEAFFGQGTRLTVV.

The V and J genes are TRBV4-1 and TRBJ2-2; D possibly corresponds to TRBD2 (6 bases). The germline V gene encodes CDR1 MGHRA and CDR2 YSYEKL. The V and J ends lost 4 bases and 4 bases respectively, with 10 bases between them. The CDR3 consists of 14 residues. The CDR3 nucleotides are TGCGCCAGCAGCCCTCCGGGGGTCACCGGGGAGCTGTTTTTT. Translated: CASSPPGVTGELFF.

The chain carries TRBV4-1 and TRBJ2-3, with TRBD2 identical over 8 bases. The germline V gene has CDR1 MGHRA and CDR2 YSYEKL. This CDR3 comprises 17 residues. The J segment lost 6 bases and the V segment lost 1 base, leaving 12 bases of the junction unmatched. The CDR3 nucleotides are TGCGCCAGCAGCCAAGTCTACCTAGCGGGTGTTTCCGATACGCAGTATTTT. It yields the protein CASSQVYLAGVSDTQYF.